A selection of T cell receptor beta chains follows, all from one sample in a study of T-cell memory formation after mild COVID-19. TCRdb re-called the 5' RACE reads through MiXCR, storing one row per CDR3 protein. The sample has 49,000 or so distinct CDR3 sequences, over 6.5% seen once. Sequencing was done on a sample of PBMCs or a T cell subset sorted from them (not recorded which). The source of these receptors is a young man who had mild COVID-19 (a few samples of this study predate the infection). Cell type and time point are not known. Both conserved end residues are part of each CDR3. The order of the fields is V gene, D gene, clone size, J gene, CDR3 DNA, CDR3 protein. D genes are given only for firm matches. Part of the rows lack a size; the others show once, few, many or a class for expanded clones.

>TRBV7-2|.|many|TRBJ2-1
TGTGCCAGCAGCTTATACTACAATGAGCAGTTCTTC
CASSLYYNEQFF
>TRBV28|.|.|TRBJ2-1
TGTGCCAGCAGGGGGGCTTCCTCCTACAATGCGCAGTTCTTC
CASRGASSYNAQFF
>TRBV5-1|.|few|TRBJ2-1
TGCGCCAGCAGCTTGGAGGACCCAGCCTACAATGAGCAGTTCTTC
CASSLEDPAYNEQFF
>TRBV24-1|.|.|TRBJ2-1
TGTGCCACCAGTGACCCGGGACACGGATACAATGAGCAGTTCTTC
CATSDPGHGYNEQFF
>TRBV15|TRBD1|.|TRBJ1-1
TGTGCCACCAGCGGACAGGGGCTTACTGAAGCTTTCTTT
CATSGQGLTEAFF
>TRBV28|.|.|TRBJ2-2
TGTGCGACGGAGTCCTGGTCTGCCGGGGAGCTGTTTTTT
CATESWSAGELFF
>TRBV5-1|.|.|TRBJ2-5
TGCGCCAGCAGCTTGGCCCCGGGGGTGGAGACCCAGTACTTC
CASSLAPGVETQYF
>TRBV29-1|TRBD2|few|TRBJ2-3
TGCAGCGTTGCTAGCGGGGGGGCAGATACGCAGTATTTT
CSVASGGADTQYF
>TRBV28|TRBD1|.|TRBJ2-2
TGTGCCAGCAGGCTTACAGGGGGATACACCGGGGAGCTGTTTTTT
CASRLTGGYTGELFF
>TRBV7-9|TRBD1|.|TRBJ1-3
TGTGCCAGCAGACGGGACAGGTCAAGCTCTGGAAACACCATATATTTT
CASRRDRSSSGNTIYF
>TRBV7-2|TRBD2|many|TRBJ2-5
TGTGCCAGCAGTCGCGGGGGGGCCGTGGAGACCCAGTACTTC
CASSRGGAVETQYF
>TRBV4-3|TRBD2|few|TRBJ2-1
TGCGCCAGCAGCCAAGCCCCCACCGGACTAGCGGGGGACAATGAGCAGTTCTTC
CASSQAPTGLAGDNEQFF
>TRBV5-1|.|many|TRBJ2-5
TGCGCCAGCAGCCCCGTGGAGGTAGAGACCCAGTACTTC
CASSPVEVETQYF
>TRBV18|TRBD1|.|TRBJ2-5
TGTGCCAGCTCACGCCCCGGGACAGCTGAGACCCAGTACTTC
CASSRPGTAETQYF
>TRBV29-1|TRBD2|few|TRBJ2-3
TGCAGCGTTCCTTTTGGACTAGCGGGGACACTAACCACAGATACGCAGTATTTT
CSVPFGLAGTLTTDTQYF
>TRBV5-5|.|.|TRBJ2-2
TGTGCCAGCAGCTTGGGTGGAGTCTTAAACACCGGGGAGCTGTTTTTT
CASSLGGVLNTGELFF
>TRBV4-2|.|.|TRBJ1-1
TGTGCCAGCAGCCATGGGGGACCGAACACTGAAGCTTTCTTT
CASSHGGPNTEAFF
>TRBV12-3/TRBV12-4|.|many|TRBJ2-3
TGTGCCAGCAGCGGTCGGTGGGGGCGCACAGATACGCAGTATTTT
CASSGRWGRTDTQYF
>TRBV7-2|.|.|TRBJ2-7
TGTGCCAGCAGATCTGGGGGTTCGACCTACGAGCAGTACTTC
CASRSGGSTYEQYF
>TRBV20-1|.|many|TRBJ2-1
TGCAGTGCTACTACGGGGGCGGGGGCCCTAAATGAGCAGTTCTTC
CSATTGAGALNEQFF
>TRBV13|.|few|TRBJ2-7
TGTGCCAGTATGGCCACCGAGGGTAGAACCTACGAGCAGTACTTC
CASMATEGRTYEQYF
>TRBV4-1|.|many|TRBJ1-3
TGCGCCAGCAGCCAAGCTCCTGTTGGGAGCTCTGGAAACACCATATATTTT
CASSQAPVGSSGNTIYF
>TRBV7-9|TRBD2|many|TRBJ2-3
TGTGCCAGCAGCTTCGGGACTAGCGGGCTTGGAGATACGCAGTATTTT
CASSFGTSGLGDTQYF
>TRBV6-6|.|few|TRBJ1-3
TGTGCCAGCAGTTTTACAGGGTCTGGAAACACCATATATTTT
CASSFTGSGNTIYF
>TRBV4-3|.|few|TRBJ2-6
TGCGCCAGCAGCCGCAGCCCGGGGGCCAACGTCCTGACTTTC
CASSRSPGANVLTF
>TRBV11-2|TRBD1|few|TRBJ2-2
TGTGCCAGCAGCTTGAATCAGGGGGCCGGGGAGCTGTTTTTT
CASSLNQGAGELFF
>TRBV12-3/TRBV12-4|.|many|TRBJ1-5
TGTGCCAGCAGTCCCGGGGTGAATAGCAATCAGCCCCAGCATTTT
CASSPGVNSNQPQHF
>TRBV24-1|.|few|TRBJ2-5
TGTGCCACCAGTGATTCCCGGGGATCAATGGAGACCCAGTACTTC
CATSDSRGSMETQYF
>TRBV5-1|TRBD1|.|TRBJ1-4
TGCGCCAGCAGCGCGGCTCTGGACAGGAATGAAAAACTGTTTTTT
CASSAALDRNEKLFF
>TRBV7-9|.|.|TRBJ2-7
TGTGCCAGCAGCCCCGAGGGGGTACTGGCCTACGAGCAGTACTTC
CASSPEGVLAYEQYF
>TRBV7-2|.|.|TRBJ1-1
TGTGCCAGCAGCTCGGACGGGGGCGGCACTGAAGCTTTCTTT
CASSSDGGGTEAFF
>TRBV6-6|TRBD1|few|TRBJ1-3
TGTGCCAGCAGTTACACAGGGGGGAACACCATATATTTT
CASSYTGGNTIYF
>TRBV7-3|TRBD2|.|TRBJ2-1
TGTGCCAGCAGCGATCAAGACGGGACTAGCCAGTTCTTC
CASSDQDGTSQFF
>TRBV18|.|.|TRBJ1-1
TGTGCCAGCTACGACGAGGGGACTGAAGCTTTCTTT
CASYDEGTEAFF
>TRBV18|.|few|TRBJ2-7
TGTGCCAGCTCACCACTCAGGGATTCCACAGGGCACGAGCAGTACTTC
CASSPLRDSTGHEQYF
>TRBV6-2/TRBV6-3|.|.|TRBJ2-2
TGTGCCAGCAGCGATCCCGGGAGAGGCACCGGGGAGCTGTTTTTT
CASSDPGRGTGELFF
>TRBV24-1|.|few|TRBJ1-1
TGTGCCACCAGTGATTTAAGGCTCTCAGGTGGGGCTTTCTTT
CATSDLRLSGGAFF
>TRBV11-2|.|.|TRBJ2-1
TGTGCCAGCATCACGACGGGAAACTCCTACAATGAGCAGTTCTTC
CASITTGNSYNEQFF
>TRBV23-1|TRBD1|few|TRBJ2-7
TGCGCCAGCAGTCTCCGGGACAGGGACGCCTACGAGCAGTACTTC
CASSLRDRDAYEQYF
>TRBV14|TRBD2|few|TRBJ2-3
TGTGCCAGCAGCCCGCGGCTAGCGGGGCCCCAAAGCACAGATACGCAGTATTTT
CASSPRLAGPQSTDTQYF
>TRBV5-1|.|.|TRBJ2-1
TGCGCCAGCAGCTTGGGGTTCGCGGTTTACAATGAGCAGTTCTTC
CASSLGFAVYNEQFF
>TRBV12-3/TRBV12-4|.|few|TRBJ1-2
TGTGCCAGCAGTTTAGCATCGGGGCCCCATGGCTACACCTTC
CASSLASGPHGYTF
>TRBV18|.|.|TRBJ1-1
TGTGCCAGCTCACCACGATGGTCACCGAACACTGAAGCTTTCTTT
CASSPRWSPNTEAFF
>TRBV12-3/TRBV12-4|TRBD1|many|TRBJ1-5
TGTGCCAGCAGTTTGGGCGGGACAGGGCTCTATCAGCCCCAGCATTTT
CASSLGGTGLYQPQHF
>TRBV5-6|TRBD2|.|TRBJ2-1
TGTGCCAGTAAAACCGGGACTACTACCTACAATGAGCAGTTCTTC
CASKTGTTTYNEQFF
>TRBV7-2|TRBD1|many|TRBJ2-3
TGTGCCACCGACAGGGGCACAGATACGCAGTATTTT
CATDRGTDTQYF
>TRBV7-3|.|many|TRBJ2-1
TGTGCCAGCAGCCAGCAGTTCTTC
CASSQQFF
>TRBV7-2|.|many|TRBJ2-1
TGTGCCAGCAGCGGGGTAGCACGACTGGCCAATGAGCAGTTCTTC
CASSGVARLANEQFF